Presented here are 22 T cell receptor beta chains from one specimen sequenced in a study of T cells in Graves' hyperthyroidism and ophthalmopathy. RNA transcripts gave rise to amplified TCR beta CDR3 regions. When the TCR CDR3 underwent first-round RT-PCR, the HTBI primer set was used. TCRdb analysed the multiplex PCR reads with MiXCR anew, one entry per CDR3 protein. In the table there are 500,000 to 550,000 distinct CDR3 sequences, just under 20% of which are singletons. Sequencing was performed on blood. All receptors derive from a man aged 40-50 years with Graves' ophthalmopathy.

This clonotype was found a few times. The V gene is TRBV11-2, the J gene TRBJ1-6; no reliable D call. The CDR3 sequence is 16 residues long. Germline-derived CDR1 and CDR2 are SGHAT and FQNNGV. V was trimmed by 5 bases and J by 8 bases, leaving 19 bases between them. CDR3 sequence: CASSPGRARLDSPLHF. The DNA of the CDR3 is TGTGCCAGCAGCCCTGGACGGGCAAGGTTGGATTCACCCCTCCACTTT.

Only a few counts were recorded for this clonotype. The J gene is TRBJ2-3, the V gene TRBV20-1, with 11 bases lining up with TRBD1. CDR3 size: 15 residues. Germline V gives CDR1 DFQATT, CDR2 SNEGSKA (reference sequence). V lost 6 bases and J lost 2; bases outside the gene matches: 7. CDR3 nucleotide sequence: TGCAGTGCGCAGCCGGGACAGGGGGTCACAGATACGCAGTATTTT. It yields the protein CSAQPGQGVTDTQYF.

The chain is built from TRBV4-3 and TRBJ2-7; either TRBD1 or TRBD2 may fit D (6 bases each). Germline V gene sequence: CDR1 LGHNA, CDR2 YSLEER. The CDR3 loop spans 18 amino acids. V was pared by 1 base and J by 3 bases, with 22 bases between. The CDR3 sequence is CASSQGASVGGVYYEQYF. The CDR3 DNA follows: TGCGCCAGCAGCCAAGGGGCTAGCGTAGGGGGTGTCTACTACGAGCAGTACTTC.

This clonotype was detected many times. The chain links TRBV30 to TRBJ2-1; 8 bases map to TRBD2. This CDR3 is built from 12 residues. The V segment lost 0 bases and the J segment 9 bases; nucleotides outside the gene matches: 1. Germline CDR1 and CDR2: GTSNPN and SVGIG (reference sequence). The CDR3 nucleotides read TGTGCCTGGAGTGTACGGGGGGGTGAGCAGTTCTTC. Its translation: CAWSVRGGEQFF.

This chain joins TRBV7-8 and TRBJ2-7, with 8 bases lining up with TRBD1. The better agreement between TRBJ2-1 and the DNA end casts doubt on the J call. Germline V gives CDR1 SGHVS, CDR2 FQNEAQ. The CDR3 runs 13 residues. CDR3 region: CASSPTGGYEQFF. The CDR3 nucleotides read TGTGCCAGCAGCCCTACAGGGGGGTACGAGCAGTTCTTC.

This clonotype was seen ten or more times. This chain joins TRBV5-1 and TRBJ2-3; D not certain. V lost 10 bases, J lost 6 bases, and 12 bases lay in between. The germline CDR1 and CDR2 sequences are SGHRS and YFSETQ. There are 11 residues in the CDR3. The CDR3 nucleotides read TGCGCCTGCCGTCTATCCGATACGCAGTATTTT. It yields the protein CACRLSDTQYF.

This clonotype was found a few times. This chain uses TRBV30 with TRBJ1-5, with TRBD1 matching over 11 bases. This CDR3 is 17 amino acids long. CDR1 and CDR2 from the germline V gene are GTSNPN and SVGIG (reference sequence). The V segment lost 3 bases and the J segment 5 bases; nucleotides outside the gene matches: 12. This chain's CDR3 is CAWSSRAGQGAHQPQHF. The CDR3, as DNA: TGTGCCTGGAGCTCTCGGGCCGGACAGGGGGCTCATCAGCCCCAGCATTTT.

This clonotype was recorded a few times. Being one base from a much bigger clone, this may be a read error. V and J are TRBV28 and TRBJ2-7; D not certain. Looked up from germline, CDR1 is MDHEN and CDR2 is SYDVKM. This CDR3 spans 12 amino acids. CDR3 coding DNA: TGTGCCAGCAGACGAAACTCCTACGAGCAGCACTTC. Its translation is CASRRNSYEQHF.

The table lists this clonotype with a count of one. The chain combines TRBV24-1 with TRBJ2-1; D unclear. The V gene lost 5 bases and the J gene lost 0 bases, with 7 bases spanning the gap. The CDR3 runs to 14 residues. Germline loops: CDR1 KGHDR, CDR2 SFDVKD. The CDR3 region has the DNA TGTGCCACCAGTGTTTCCAGCTCCTACAATGAGCAGTTCTTC. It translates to CATSVSSSYNEQFF.

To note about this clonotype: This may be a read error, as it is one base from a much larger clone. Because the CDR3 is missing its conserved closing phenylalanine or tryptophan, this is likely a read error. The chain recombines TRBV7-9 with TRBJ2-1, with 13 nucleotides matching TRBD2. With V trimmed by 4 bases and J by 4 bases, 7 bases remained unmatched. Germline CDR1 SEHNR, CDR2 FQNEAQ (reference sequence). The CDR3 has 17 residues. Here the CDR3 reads CASSSGLAGVRYNEQFS. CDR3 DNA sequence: TGTGCCAGCAGCTCAGGACTAGCGGGAGTTCGGTACAATGAGCAGTTCTCC.

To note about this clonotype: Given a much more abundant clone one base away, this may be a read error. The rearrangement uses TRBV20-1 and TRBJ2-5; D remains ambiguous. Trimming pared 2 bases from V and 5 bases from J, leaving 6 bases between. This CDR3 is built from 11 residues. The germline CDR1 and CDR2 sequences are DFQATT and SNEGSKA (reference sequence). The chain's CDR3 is CSARRFETQYF. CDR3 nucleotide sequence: TGCAGTGCTAGACGGTTCGAGACCCAGTACTTC.

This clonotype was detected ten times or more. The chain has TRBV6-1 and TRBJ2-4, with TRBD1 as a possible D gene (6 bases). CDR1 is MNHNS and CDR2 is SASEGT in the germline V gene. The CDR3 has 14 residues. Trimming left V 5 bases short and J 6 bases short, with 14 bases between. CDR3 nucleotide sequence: TGTGCCAGCAGTTTAGGGGGACCCGGAAACATTCAGTACTTC. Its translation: CASSLGGPGNIQYF.

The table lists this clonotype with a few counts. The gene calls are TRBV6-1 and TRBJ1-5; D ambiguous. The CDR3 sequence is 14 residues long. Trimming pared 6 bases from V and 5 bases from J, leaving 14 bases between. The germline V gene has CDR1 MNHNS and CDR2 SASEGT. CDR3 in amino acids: CASRYLGLYQPQHF. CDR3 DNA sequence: TGTGCCAGCAGGTATCTGGGCCTTTATCAGCCCCAGCATTTT.

In nucleotides, the CDR3 is TGTGCCAGCAGTCTAAGACACCCTCGGGAGACCCAGTACTTC. Translated: CASSLRHPRETQYF. The rearrangement joins TRBV27 to TRBJ2-5; D ambiguous. The CDR3 is 14 residues long. The germline V gene has CDR1 MNHEY and CDR2 SMNVEV (reference sequence). Trimming shortened V by 5 bases and J by 5 bases, and 15 bases separated the two germline ends.

The CDR3 nucleotides are TGTGCTAGTGGTTTGACTAGCGGATACACAGATACGCAGTATTTT. Translating it yields CASGLTSGYTDTQYF. The V gene is TRBV12-5, the J gene TRBJ2-3; 8 nucleotides line up with TRBD2. This CDR3 has 15 residues. CDR1 LGHNT and CDR2 FRNRAP come from the germline V gene. V was clipped by 2 bases and J by 2 bases; unmatched bases: 3.

CDR3 sequence: CASSFSGQGETQYF. The DNA of the CDR3 is TGTGCCAGCAGTTTTTCCGGCCAAGGGGAGACCCAGTACTTC. This chain joins TRBV12-3 or TRBV12-4 and TRBJ2-5; unclear D gene. The V end was cut by 3 bases, the J end by 5 bases, with 13 bases between. The CDR3 is 14 amino acids.

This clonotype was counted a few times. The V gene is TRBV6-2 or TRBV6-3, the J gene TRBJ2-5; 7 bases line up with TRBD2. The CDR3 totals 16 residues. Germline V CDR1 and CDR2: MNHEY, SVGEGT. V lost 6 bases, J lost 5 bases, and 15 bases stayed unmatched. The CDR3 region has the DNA TGTGCCAGCAGCCTAACGGGTGGCGGGAGATGGGAGACCCAGTACTTC. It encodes CASSLTGGGRWETQYF.

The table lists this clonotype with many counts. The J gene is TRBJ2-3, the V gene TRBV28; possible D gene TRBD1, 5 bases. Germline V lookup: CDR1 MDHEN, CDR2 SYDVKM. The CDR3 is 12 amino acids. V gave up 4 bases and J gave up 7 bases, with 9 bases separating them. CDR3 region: CASSWGVNTQYF. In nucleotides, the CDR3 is TGTGCCAGCAGTTGGGGCGTTAATACGCAGTATTTT.

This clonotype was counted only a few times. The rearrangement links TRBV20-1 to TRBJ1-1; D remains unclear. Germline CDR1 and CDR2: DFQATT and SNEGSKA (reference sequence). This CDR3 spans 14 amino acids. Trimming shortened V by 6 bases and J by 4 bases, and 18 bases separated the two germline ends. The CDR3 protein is CSAFRKGPGTEAFF. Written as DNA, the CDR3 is TGCAGTGCCTTTCGGAAGGGTCCTGGCACTGAAGCTTTCTTT.

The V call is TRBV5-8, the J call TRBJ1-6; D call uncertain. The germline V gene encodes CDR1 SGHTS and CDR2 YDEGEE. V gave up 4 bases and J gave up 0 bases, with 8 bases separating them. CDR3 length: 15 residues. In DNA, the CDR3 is TGTGCCAGCAGCCCGACCAGCTCCTATAATTCACCCCTCCACTTT. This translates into CASSPTSSYNSPLHF.

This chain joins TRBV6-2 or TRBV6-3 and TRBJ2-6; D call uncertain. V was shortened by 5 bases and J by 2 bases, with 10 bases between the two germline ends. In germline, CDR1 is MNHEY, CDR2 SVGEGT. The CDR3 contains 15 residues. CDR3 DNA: TGTGCCAGCAGTATCGAGGACGCTGGGGCCAACGTCCTGACTTTC. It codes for CASSIEDAGANVLTF.

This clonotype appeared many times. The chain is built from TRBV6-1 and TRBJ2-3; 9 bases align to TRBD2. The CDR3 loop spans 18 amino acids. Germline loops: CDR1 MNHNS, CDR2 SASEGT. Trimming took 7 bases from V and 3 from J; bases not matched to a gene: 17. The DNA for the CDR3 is TGTGCCAGCAAAACGATCCAAGCGGGAGGCTTTAAAACAGATACGCAGTATTTT. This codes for CASKTIQAGGFKTDTQYF.